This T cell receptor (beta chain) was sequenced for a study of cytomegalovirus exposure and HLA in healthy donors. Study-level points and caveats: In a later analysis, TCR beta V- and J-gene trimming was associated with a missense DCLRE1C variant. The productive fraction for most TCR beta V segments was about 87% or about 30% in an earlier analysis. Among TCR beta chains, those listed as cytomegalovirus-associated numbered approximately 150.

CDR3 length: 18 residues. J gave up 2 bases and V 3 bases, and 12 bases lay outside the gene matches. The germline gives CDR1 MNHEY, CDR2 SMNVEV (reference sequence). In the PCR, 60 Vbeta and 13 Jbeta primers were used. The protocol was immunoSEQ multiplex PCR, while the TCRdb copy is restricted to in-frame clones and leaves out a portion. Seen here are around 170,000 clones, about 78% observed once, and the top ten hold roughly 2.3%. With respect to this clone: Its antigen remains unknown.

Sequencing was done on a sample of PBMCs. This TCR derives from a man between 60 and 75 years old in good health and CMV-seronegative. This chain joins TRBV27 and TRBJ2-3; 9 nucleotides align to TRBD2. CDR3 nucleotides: TGTGCCAGCAGTTTTAGGGCGGGAGGGAATCGACACACAGATACGCAGTATTTT. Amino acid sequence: CASSFRAGGNRHTDTQYF.